Given below is one T cell receptor (beta chain) in context. The sample comes from a study of blood T cell repertoires in COVID-19. Germline CDR1 is SNHLY and CDR2 is FYNNEI. The CDR3 spans 14 residues. The junction had 3 bases not matched to a gene; V was cut back by 6 bases and J by 3 bases. The data were produced by immunoSEQ multiplex PCR, yet TCRdb's version contains in-frame clones alone and is incomplete. The sample comprises 650,000 to 800,000 clones, just under 90% of which are singletons, and approximately 0.3% rests with the top ten. The chain is built from TRBV2 and TRBJ1-2, with 11 positions matching TRBD1. Sample: peripheral blood. The TCR sequence derives from a woman aged 18-35 years with acute or convalescent COVID-19. CDR3: CASSPGQGDYGYTF. The CDR3 DNA reads TGTGCCAGCAGCCCGGGACAGGGGGACTATGGCTACACCTTC.